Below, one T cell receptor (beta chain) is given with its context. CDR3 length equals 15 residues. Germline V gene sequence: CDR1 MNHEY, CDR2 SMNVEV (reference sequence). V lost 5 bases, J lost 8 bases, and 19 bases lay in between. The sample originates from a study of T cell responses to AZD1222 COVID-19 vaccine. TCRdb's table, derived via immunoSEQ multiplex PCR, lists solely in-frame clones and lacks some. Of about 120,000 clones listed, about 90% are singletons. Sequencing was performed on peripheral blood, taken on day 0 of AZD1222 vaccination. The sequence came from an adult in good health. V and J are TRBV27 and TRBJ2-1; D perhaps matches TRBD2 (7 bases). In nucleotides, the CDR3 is TGTGCCAGCAGTCTCGAGACTAGGGGGGGGTATGAGCAGTTCTTC. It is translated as CASSLETRGGYEQFF.